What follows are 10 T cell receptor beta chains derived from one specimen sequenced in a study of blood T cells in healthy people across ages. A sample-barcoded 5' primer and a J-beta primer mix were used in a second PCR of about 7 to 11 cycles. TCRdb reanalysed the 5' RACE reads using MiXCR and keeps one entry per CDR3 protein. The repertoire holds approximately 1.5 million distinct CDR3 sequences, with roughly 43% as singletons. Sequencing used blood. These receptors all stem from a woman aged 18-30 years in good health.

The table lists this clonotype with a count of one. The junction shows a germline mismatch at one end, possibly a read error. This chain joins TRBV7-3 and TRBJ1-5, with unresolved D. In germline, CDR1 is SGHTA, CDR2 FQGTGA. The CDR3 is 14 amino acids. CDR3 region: CASILLAGNQPQHF. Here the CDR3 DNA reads TGTGCCAGCATCTTACTAGCCGGCAATCAGCCCCAGCATTTT.

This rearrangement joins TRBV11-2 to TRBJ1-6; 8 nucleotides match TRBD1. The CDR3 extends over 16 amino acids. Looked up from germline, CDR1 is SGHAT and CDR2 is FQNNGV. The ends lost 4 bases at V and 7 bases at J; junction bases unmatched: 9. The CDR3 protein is CASSSEDRAWNSPLHF. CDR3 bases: TGTGCCAGCAGCTCCGAGGACAGGGCTTGGAATTCACCCCTCCACTTT.

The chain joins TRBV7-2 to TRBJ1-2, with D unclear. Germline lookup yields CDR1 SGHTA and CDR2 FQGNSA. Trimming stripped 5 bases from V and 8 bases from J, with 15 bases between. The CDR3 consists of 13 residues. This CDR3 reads CASSLYTTGGYTF. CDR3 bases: TGTGCCAGCAGCCTATATACCACGGGAGGCTACACCTTC.

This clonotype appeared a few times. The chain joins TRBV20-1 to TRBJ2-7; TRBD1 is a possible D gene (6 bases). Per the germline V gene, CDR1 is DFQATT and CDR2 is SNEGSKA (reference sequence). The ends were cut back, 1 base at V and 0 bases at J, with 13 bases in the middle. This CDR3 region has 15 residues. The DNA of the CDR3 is TGCAGTGCTAGAGGCCACAGGGCGAGCTCCTACGAGCAGTACTTC. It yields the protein CSARGHRASSYEQYF.

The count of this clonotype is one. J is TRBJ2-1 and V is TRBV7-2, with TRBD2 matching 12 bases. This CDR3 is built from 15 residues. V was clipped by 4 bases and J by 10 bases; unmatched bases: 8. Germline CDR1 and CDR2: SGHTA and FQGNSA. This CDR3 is CASSSRRTSGVEQFF. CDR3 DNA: TGTGCCAGCAGCTCTAGAAGGACTAGCGGGGTGGAGCAGTTCTTC.

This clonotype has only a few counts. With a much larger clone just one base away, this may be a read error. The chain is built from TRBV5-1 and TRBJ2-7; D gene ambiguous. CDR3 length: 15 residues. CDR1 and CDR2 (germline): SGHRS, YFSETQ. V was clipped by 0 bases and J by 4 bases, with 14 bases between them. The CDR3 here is CASSLGVSGTYEQYF. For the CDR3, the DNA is TGCGCCAGCAGCTTGGGGGTGTCAGGTACTTACGAGCAGTACTTC.

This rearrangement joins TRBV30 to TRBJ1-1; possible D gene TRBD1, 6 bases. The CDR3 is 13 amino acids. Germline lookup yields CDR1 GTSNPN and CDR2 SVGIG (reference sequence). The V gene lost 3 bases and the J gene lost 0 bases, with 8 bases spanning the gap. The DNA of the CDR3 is TGTGCCTGGAGCGGGGACATGAACACTGAAGCTTTCTTT. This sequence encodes CAWSGDMNTEAFF.

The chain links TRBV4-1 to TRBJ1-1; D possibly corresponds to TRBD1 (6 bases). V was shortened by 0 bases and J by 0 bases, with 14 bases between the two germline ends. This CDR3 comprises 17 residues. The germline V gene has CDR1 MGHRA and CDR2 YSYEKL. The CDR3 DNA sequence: TGCGCCAGCAGCCAAGAAATAGCGGACAGCCTGAACACTGAAGCTTTCTTT. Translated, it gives CASSQEIADSLNTEAFF.

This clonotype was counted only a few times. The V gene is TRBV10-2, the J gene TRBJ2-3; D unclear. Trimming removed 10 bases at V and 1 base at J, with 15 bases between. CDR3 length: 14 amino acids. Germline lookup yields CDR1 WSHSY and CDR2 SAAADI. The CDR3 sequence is CATYTPGRTDTQYF. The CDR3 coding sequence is TGCGCCACCTATACTCCTGGCCGCACAGATACGCAGTATTTT.

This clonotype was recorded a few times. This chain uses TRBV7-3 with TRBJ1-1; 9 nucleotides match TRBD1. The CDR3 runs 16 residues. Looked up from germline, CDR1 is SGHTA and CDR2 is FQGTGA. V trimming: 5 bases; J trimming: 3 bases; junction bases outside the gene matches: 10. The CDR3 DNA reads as TGTGCCAGCAGCCAAGGGGGGACAGGGACGTACACTGAAGCTTTCTTT. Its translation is CASSQGGTGTYTEAFF. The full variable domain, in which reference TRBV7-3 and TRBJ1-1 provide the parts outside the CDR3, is GAGVSQTPSNKVTEKGKYVELRCDPISGHTALYWYRQSLGQGPEFLIYFQGTGAADDSGLPNDRFFAVRPEGSVSTLKIQRTERGDSAVYLCASSQGGTGTYTEAFFGQGTRLTVV.